This TCR beta chain appears in the sequencing data of a study of blood T cells in healthy people across ages. Together with a sample-barcoded 5' primer, a J-beta primer mix was included in a second PCR lasting roughly 6 to 12 cycles. TCRdb itself ran the 5' RACE reads through MiXCR, one entry per CDR3 protein. Among about 1.5 million distinct CDR3 sequences listed, 42% were seen once. The CDR3 runs to 17 residues. Trimming took 7 bases from V and 0 from J; bases not matched to a gene: 12. Germline lookup yields CDR1 MGHDK and CDR2 SYGVNS. The chain links TRBV25-1 to TRBJ2-3; 8 bases are shared with TRBD2. The sequence was collected from a woman under 30 in good health. What was sequenced was blood. The CDR3 DNA reads TGTGCCAGCACCCCCCACGGGAGGGATTTGAGCACAGATACGCAGTATTTT. Protein product: CASTPHGRDLSTDTQYF. Full variable domain (remainder filled in from reference TRBV25-1 and TRBJ2-3): EADIYQTPRYLVIGTGKKITLECSQTMGHDKMYWYQQDPGMELHLIHYSYGVNSTEKGDLSSESTVSRIRTEHFPLTLESARPSHTSQYLCASTPHGRDLSTDTQYFGPGTRLTVL.